This T cell receptor (beta chain) was retrieved from a study of OX40 agonist ivuxolimab in advanced cancers. Whole-study context: Given to patients was ivuxolimab, an agonistic anti-OX40 (CD134) antibody. Dosing consisted of intravenous ivuxolimab at 0.01 to 10 mg/kg every 2 weeks. Hepatocellular carcinoma, melanoma, renal cell or head and neck cancer affected the dose-escalation patients.

TCRdb's copy holds only in-frame clones and misses some; the assay was immunoSEQ multiplex PCR. The sample includes tens of thousands of clones, under 90% of them seen just once. This CDR3 has 15 residues. V was pared by 7 bases and J by 4 bases, with 11 bases of the junction left unmatched. In germline, CDR1 is SGDLS, CDR2 YYNGEE. If patients had autoimmune disease history or systemic immunosuppression, they were excluded. The source was CD4+ or CD8+ T cells sorted from blood, collected in a trial of the OX40 agonist ivuxolimab. This TCR was sampled from an adult with an advanced solid tumor such as melanoma, head and neck, liver or kidney cancer. J is TRBJ1-3 and V is TRBV9; 7 nucleotides line up with TRBD1. The CDR3, as DNA: TGTGCCAGCGCCGAGGAGACAGGGATCGGAAACACCATATATTTT. It yields the protein CASAEETGIGNTIYF.